Listed below are T cell receptor beta chains from one sample, sequenced in a study of blood T cell repertoires in COVID-19. Method: immunoSEQ multiplex PCR; TCRdb's copy keeps in-frame clones and lacks some. This table has 60,000 or so clones, roughly 87% appearing once. Sequenced input: peripheral blood. The source of these receptors is a human donor with acute or convalescent COVID-19. The donor label of this sample is uncertain. The CDR3 runs from the conserved cysteine through the conserved F or W. The order of the fields is V gene, J gene, clone size, CDR3 protein. The size of a clone is reported for some rows only, either as once, few or many, or as a class for expanded clones.

TRBV5-6	TRBJ1-2	medium-sized	CASSLGGGARGYTF
TRBV18	TRBJ1-6	-	CASSPSRQYNSPLHF
TRBV19	TRBJ2-1	-	CASSRGLAGVRGEQFF
TRBV2	TRBJ1-2	once	CASSERRDLLGYTF
TRBV29-1	TRBJ1-5	-	CSFRTDSNQPQHF
TRBV3-1/TRBV3-2	TRBJ2-3	-	CASSQGLAGSTDTQYF
TRBV28	TRBJ1-1	-	CASSTRQNTEAFF
TRBV5-6	TRBJ2-4	-	CASSPAGTGAKNIQYF
TRBV9	TRBJ2-5	-	CASSPRDNQETQYF
TRBV4-2	TRBJ1-4	few	CASSQVVRDSPTNEKLFF
TRBV24-1	TRBJ1-2	-	CATSDLGQEASYYGYTF
TRBV5-1	TRBJ2-1	-	CASSPGTGSYNEQFF
TRBV28	TRBJ2-7	once	CASSLTGF
TRBV5-1	TRBJ1-6	-	CASSRESSYNSPLHF
TRBV4-2	TRBJ1-5	-	CASSQGAGRQPQHF
TRBV5-1	TRBJ2-3	-	CASSLETSGDTQYF
TRBV19	TRBJ1-1	-	CASSIDPVQGASRDTEAFF
TRBV24-1	TRBJ2-7	-	CATSTSSSGSYEQYF
TRBV19	TRBJ2-3	-	CASSNQRTGIGPGDTQYF
TRBV19	TRBJ2-1	once	CASSIRREGEQFF
TRBV2	TRBJ1-6	-	CASSLWQDNSPLHF
TRBV9	TRBJ2-7	-	CASSVATHSYEQYF
TRBV11-2	TRBJ2-3	few	CASSTEGGGGDTQYF
TRBV3-1/TRBV3-2	TRBJ2-1	-	CASSEGQGIDGQFF
TRBV6-5	TRBJ1-2	-	CASTSQGQFNYGYTF
TRBV11-3	TRBJ2-1	-	CASSPQLAGVSVNEQFF
TRBV7-3	TRBJ2-7	few	CASRHDGQSYEQYF
TRBV10-3	TRBJ2-2	-	CATREREYTGELFF
TRBV6-5	TRBJ2-1	many	CASKVELAVYNEQFF
TRBV2	TRBJ2-1	few	CASIPQGVEQFF
TRBV10-1	TRBJ2-1	once	CASSESVQGADEQFF
TRBV19	TRBJ1-4	once	CASSMGGQGDEKLFF
TRBV5-4	TRBJ2-1	-	CASSLVTGDYNEQFF
TRBV24-1	TRBJ2-3	-	CATGGKLTDTQYF
TRBV18	TRBJ1-6	once	CASSPWDRNNSPLHF
TRBV10-3	TRBJ1-5	-	CATSTGGGNQPQHF
TRBV7-3	TRBJ2-7	-	CASSLSPRSPEQYF
TRBV28	TRBJ1-5	-	CASSSGNSNQPQHF
TRBV11-3	TRBJ2-1	-	CASSQGRGKYNEQFF
TRBV18	TRBJ2-1	-	CASSPELAGGIGNEQFF
TRBV2	TRBJ1-1	-	CASSTVDRGQAFF
TRBV7-9	TRBJ2-5	-	CASSWTGFQETQYF
TRBV27	TRBJ1-4	-	CASRGTGAEKLFF
TRBV6-6	TRBJ2-2	-	CASSFRPESPTGELFF
TRBV30	TRBJ2-2	few	CAWSGRVDGELFF
TRBV28	TRBJ1-2	-	CASSLRGKGYTF
TRBV28	TRBJ1-3	-	CASSIQSSGNTIYF
TRBV5-6	TRBJ2-1	-	CASSSYLYRVGSYNEQFF
TRBV27	TRBJ1-6	-	CASSLPRTGGSYNSPLHF
TRBV2	TRBJ1-6	-	CASSAGSYNSPLHF
TRBV9	TRBJ1-2	-	CASSVGRGHRPDYGYTF
TRBV27	TRBJ1-3	once	CASSLRARGFSGNTIYF